This T cell receptor (beta chain) was recorded in a study of blood T cell repertoires in COVID-19. This clone was seen a handful of times. Looked up from germline, CDR1 is SEHNR and CDR2 is FQNEAQ (reference sequence). Between the trimmed V and J ends, which lost 3 bases and 3 bases, there was a span of 17 bases. The CDR3 runs to 17 residues. Clones were read by immunoSEQ multiplex PCR, and TCRdb kept only the in-frame ones, dropping some. The sample yields some 180,000 clones, roughly 82% seen once. In Seattle, patients joined the study during active infection and were tracked longitudinally. Source material: peripheral blood. The chain is built from TRBV7-9 and TRBJ1-4; D ambiguous. This TCR came from a woman aged 55-70 years with COVID-19, enrolled during active disease. CDR3 DNA: TGTGCCAGCAGCTTCCCTCGGGGAAGGGCCGCTAATGAAAAACTGTTTTTT. Its protein is CASSFPRGRAANEKLFF.